The clone carrying this T cell receptor beta chain came up a few times. Its matching antigen is unknown. These data originate in a study of response to subunit inactivated influenza vaccine. General observations from the study: The authors suggested that every seasonal influenza vaccination recruits few new T cells.

TCRdb fed the RT-PCR reads into MiXCR, producing one record per CDR3 protein. The table shows hundreds of thousands of distinct CDR3 sequences, with around 13% occurring only once. The germline gives CDR1 ENHRY, CDR2 SYGVKD. The CDR3 contains 14 residues. Trimming cost V 5 bases and J 2 bases, with 11 bases left between them. This TCR was sampled from a man aged 50 to 60 who received an inactivated influenza vaccine. Material: PBMCs from blood, obtained approximately 15 days before vaccination. The V gene is TRBV10-3, the J gene TRBJ2-3; D call uncertain. CDR3 sequence reads: CAISPSTDTDTQYF. The DNA of the CDR3 is TGTGCCATCAGTCCATCGACTGACACAGATACGCAGTATTTT.